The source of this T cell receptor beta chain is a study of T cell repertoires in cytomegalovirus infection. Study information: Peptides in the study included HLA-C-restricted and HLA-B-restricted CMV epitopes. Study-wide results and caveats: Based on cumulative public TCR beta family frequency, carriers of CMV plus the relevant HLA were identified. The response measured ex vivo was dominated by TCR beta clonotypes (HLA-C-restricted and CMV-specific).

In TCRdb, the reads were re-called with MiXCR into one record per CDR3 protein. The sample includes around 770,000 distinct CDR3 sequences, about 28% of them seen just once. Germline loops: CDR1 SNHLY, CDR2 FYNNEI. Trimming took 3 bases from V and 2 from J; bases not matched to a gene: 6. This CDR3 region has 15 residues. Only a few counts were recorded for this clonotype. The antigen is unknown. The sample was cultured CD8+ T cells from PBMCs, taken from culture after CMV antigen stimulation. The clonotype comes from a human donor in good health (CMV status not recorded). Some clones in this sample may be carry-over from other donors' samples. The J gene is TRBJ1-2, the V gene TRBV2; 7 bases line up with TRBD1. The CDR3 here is CASSEDDRVNYGYTF. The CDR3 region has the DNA TGTGCCAGCAGTGAGGACGACAGGGTCAACTATGGCTACACCTTC. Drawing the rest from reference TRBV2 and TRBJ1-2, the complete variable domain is EPEVTQTPSHQVTQMGQEVILRCVPISNHLYFYWYRQILGQKVEFLVSFYNNEISEKSEIFDDQFSVERPDGSNFTLKIRSTKLEDSAMYFCASSEDDRVNYGYTFGSGTRLTVV.